The table lists the clone carrying this T cell receptor (beta chain) with a few counts. The antigen is undetermined. PBMC sampling occurred before vaccination, two weeks after the third dose, and at progression. The data are from a study of glioma-infiltrating T cells after dendritic cell vaccination. TCRdb's table, derived via immunoSEQ multiplex PCR, lists solely in-frame clones and lacks some. The profile shows about 92,000 clones, 65% to 90% of them singletons. Looked up from germline, CDR1 is SQVTM and CDR2 is ANQGSEA. CDR3 size: 12 residues. J lost 6 bases, V lost 3 bases, and 4 bases had no gene match. Points from the study as a whole: Estimated pretreatment TIL content predicted outcome after dendritic cell vaccination. The cohort had few patients with full blood and tumor sets.

Sequenced here: blood, sampled before dendritic cell vaccination. The chain has TRBV29-1 and TRBJ2-7; 8 nucleotides agree with TRBD2. The clonotype was recovered from a human donor with glioblastoma. The DNA for the CDR3 is TGCAGCGTTGATACGGGGGGGAGCGAGCAGTACTTC. Protein product: CSVDTGGSEQYF.